What follows are 26 T cell receptor beta chains derived from one specimen sequenced in a study of CD8 T cells in Susac syndrome. Random-hexamer reverse transcription was applied to about 0.45 to 1 ug RNA. Using its own MiXCR run on the immunoSEQ multiplex PCR reads, TCRdb lists one record per CDR3 protein. Here the sample spans about 200,000 distinct CDR3 sequences, 85% to 95% being singletons. Sequencing was done on a sample of CD4+ T cells from PBMCs. These receptors were obtained from a human donor in good health.

The chain links TRBV20-1 to TRBJ2-7; a possible D gene is TRBD1 (5 bases). This CDR3 comprises 14 residues. Germline lookup yields CDR1 DFQATT and CDR2 SNEGSKA (reference sequence). The ends were cut back, 6 bases at V and 2 bases at J, with 17 bases in the middle. CDR3 DNA: TGCAGTGCCCTAAGGGTCCAGGGCCCCTACGAGCAGTACTTC. Translation: CSALRVQGPYEQYF.

The V gene is TRBV2, the J gene TRBJ2-7; the D is unclear. The CDR3 spans 11 residues. The ends were cut back, 6 bases at V and 6 bases at J, with 9 bases in the middle. CDR1 SNHLY and CDR2 FYNNEI come from the germline V gene. This CDR3 reads CASRGMSEQYF. The CDR3 nucleotides are TGTGCCAGCAGGGGTATGAGCGAGCAGTACTTC.

The chain carries TRBV27 and TRBJ1-4; TRBD1 might be the D (5 bases). Germline-derived CDR1 and CDR2 are MNHEY and SMNVEV (reference sequence). V lost 7 bases and J lost 4, with 16 bases in between. CDR3 length: 15 amino acids. The CDR3 DNA is TGTGCCAGCACCCCTCGAGGGGATGTTAATGAAAAACTGTTTTTT. Translating gives CASTPRGDVNEKLFF. Full variable domain (outside the CDR3, taken from reference TRBV27 and TRBJ1-4): EAQVTQNPRYLITVTGKKLTVTCSQNMNHEYMSWYRQDPGLGLRQIYYSMNVEVTDKGDVPEGYKVSRKEKRNFPLILESPSPNQTSLYFCASTPRGDVNEKLFFGSGTQLSVL.

This chain connects TRBV15 to TRBJ1-1; D possibly corresponds to TRBD1 (5 bases). Germline V gene sequence: CDR1 LNHNV, CDR2 YYDKDF (reference sequence). Trimming stripped 5 bases from V and 4 bases from J, with 17 bases between. The CDR3 contains 15 residues. For the CDR3, the DNA is TGTGCCACCAGCGGGATCATCGGGACCCTCACTGAAGCTTTCTTT. It encodes CATSGIIGTLTEAFF.

The rearrangement uses TRBV25-1 and TRBJ1-4, with 8 bases lining up with TRBD1. The V segment lost 8 bases and the J segment 7 bases; nucleotides outside the gene matches: 6. The CDR3 totals 13 residues. In germline, CDR1 is MGHDK, CDR2 SYGVNS. This CDR3 reads CASGTGKREKLFF. DNA for the CDR3: TGTGCCAGCGGGACAGGAAAGCGTGAAAAACTGTTTTTT. Variable domain in full (rest from reference TRBV25-1 and TRBJ1-4): EADIYQTPRYLVIGTGKKITLECSQTMGHDKMYWYQQDPGMELHLIHYSYGVNSTEKGDLSSESTVSRIRTEHFPLTLESARPSHTSQYLCASGTGKREKLFFGSGTQLSVL.

Of note for this clonotype: The junction and the germline gene differ at one end; a read error may be behind it. CDR3: CSVDRVRPDAQYF. In DNA form, the CDR3 reads TGCAGCGTTGACCGGGTGCGTCCAGATGCGCAGTATTTT. This chain links TRBV29-1 with TRBJ2-3; D is undetermined. Germline V CDR1 and CDR2: SQVTM, ANQGSEA. CDR3 length equals 13 residues.

The CDR3 loop reads CASSPGTSSYEQYF. The CDR3 DNA follows: TGTGCCAGCTCACCGGGTACGAGCTCCTACGAGCAGTACTTC. The chain couples TRBV18 to TRBJ2-7; D is unresolved. The germline V gene has CDR1 KGHSH and CDR2 LQKENI. The V gene lost 3 bases and the J gene lost 0 bases, with 9 bases spanning the gap. This CDR3 region has 14 residues.

This clonotype was counted a single time. The chain uses TRBV20-1 and TRBJ1-6; D is possibly TRBD1 (6 bases). V gave up 4 bases and J gave up 10 bases, with 14 bases separating them. The CDR3 length is 13 residues. CDR1 DFQATT and CDR2 SNEGSKA come from the germline V gene (reference sequence). The CDR3 DNA sequence: TGCAGTGCTACACCGGGGGCTCGATCACCCCTCCACTTT. Amino acid sequence: CSATPGARSPLHF.

The chain uses TRBV5-1 and TRBJ2-5, with D maybe TRBD1 (5 bases). This CDR3 region has 16 residues. Germline loops: CDR1 SGHRS, CDR2 YFSETQ. V was shortened by 5 bases and J by 5 bases, with 22 bases between the two germline ends. CDR3 coding DNA: TGCGCCAGCAGAATATCAGCAGGGTCCAACGGGGAGACCCAGTACTTC. Its protein is CASRISAGSNGETQYF.

CDR3 DNA sequence: TGCGCCAGCAGCCAAGATCAACAGCCAAACACTGAAGCTTTCTTT. Translated: CASSQDQQPNTEAFF. This sequence joins TRBV4-3 and TRBJ1-1; no firm D call. Trimming left V 0 bases short and J 2 bases short, with 10 bases between. The CDR3 is 15 residues long. CDR1 and CDR2 from the germline V gene are LGHNA and YSLEER.

The CDR3 DNA reads TGTGCCAGCAGCACTCATTGGGACGTCCGCTCTGGGGCCAACGTCCTGACTTTC. It codes for CASSTHWDVRSGANVLTF. The chain is built from TRBV11-2 and TRBJ2-6, with D perhaps TRBD1 or TRBD2 (5 bases each). The CDR3 totals 18 residues. Looked up from germline, CDR1 is SGHAT and CDR2 is FQNNGV. Trimming took 5 bases from V and 0 from J, leaving 17 bases between them.

The rearrangement joins TRBV15 to TRBJ2-7; TRBD1 matches at 10 bases. The germline CDR1 and CDR2 sequences are LNHNV and YYDKDF (reference sequence). With 6 bases clipped from V and 6 bases from J, the junction kept 8 bases outside the gene matches. The CDR3 totals 14 residues. CDR3 coding DNA: TGTGCCACCAGGCCGGGACAGGGGACATCCGAGCAGTACTTC. It yields the protein CATRPGQGTSEQYF.

This chain connects TRBV20-1 to TRBJ1-5; D is ambiguous. The germline V and J ends were trimmed by 0 bases and 2 bases, with 14 bases remaining between them. Germline V gene lookup returns CDR1 DFQATT and CDR2 SNEGSKA (reference sequence). The CDR3 totals 16 residues. The chain's CDR3 is CSARDWTKAGNQPQHF. Written as DNA, the CDR3 is TGCAGTGCTAGAGATTGGACTAAGGCTGGCAATCAGCCCCAGCATTTT.

The genes are TRBV23-1 and TRBJ1-1; D is unclear. TRBV23-1 is recorded as an ORF, its role being uncertain. The CDR3 contains 10 residues. Trimming took 8 bases from V and 3 from J, leaving 4 bases between them. The CDR3 region has the DNA TGCGCCAGCGAGTACACTGAAGCTTTCTTT. It translates to CASEYTEAFF.

J is TRBJ2-1 and V is TRBV24-1; 7 bases are a match to TRBD2. The V gene end was trimmed by 7 bases and the J gene end by 2 bases; junction bases not matched to a gene: 7. Germline CDR1 reads KGHDR; CDR2 reads SFDVKD. CDR3 length equals 15 residues. The CDR3 is CATSGGTYPYNEQFF. The CDR3 DNA reads TGTGCCACCAGCGGGGGGACTTACCCCTACAATGAGCAGTTCTTC.

The V and J genes are TRBV3-1 and TRBJ1-1; no clear D gene. There are 17 residues in the CDR3. V lost 1 base and J 0 bases, leaving 15 bases between the germline ends. Germline CDR1 LGHDT, CDR2 YNNKEL (reference sequence). The CDR3 loop is CASSQAVALSMNTEAFF. Here the CDR3 DNA reads TGTGCCAGCAGCCAAGCAGTCGCGCTATCCATGAACACTGAAGCTTTCTTT.

Here the CDR3 DNA reads TGCAGTGCTAGAGGGGGAGGGGAAAACCACAAGGGGACCCAGTACTTC. As protein: CSARGGGENHKGTQYF. This chain links TRBV20-1 with TRBJ2-5, with TRBD2 identical over 7 bases. In germline, CDR1 is DFQATT, CDR2 SNEGSKA (reference sequence). V shed 1 base, J shed 7 bases, and the junction held 15 bases outside the gene matches. The CDR3 length is 16 residues.

V is TRBV29-1 and J is TRBJ2-3; possible D gene TRBD1, 5 bases. Trimming took 6 bases from V and 1 from J, leaving 8 bases between them. This CDR3 contains 12 residues. Germline loops: CDR1 SQVTM, CDR2 ANQGSEA. This chain's CDR3 is CSVRRGTDTQYF. For the CDR3, the DNA is TGCAGCGTACGCAGGGGCACAGATACGCAGTATTTT.

This chain connects TRBV9 to TRBJ2-1, with TRBD2 identical over 7 bases. The CDR3 loop spans 15 amino acids. V was clipped by 1 base and J by 0 bases; unmatched bases: 1. The germline V gene has CDR1 SGDLS and CDR2 YYNGEE. The CDR3 DNA sequence: TGTGCCAGCAGCGTAACGGGGGGCTCCTACAATGAGCAGTTCTTC. Its translation: CASSVTGGSYNEQFF.

The gene calls are TRBV20-1 and TRBJ1-6; D unclear. V was shortened by 3 bases and J by 7 bases, with 10 bases between the two germline ends. CDR3 length equals 13 residues. Germline-derived CDR1 and CDR2 are DFQATT and SNEGSKA (reference sequence). Here the CDR3 reads CSASTVRNSPLHF. CDR3 nucleotides: TGCAGTGCTAGCACGGTCCGGAATTCACCCCTCCACTTT.

The chain uses TRBV30 and TRBJ2-3; TRBD2 aligns across 9 bases. Germline V lookup: CDR1 GTSNPN, CDR2 SVGIG (reference sequence). V trimming: 4 bases; J trimming: 6 bases; junction bases outside the gene matches: 11. The CDR3 covers 15 residues. The CDR3: CAWIPLSGSRDTQYF. The DNA of the CDR3 is TGTGCCTGGATACCCCTTAGCGGGAGTAGGGATACGCAGTATTTT.

In DNA, the CDR3 is TGTGCCAGCAGCGTAGTACAGATGAACACTGAAGCTTTCTTT. This sequence encodes CASSVVQMNTEAFF. V gene TRBV9 combines with J gene TRBJ1-1; D is unclear. Per the germline V gene, CDR1 is SGDLS and CDR2 is YYNGEE. V was clipped by 0 bases and J by 0 bases, with 6 bases between them. The CDR3 has 14 amino acids.

The chain carries TRBV3-1 and TRBJ2-5, with 7 bases matching TRBD2. The CDR3 is made up of 15 amino acids. Germline values: CDR1 LGHDT, CDR2 YNNKEL (reference sequence). Trimming took 0 bases from V and 2 from J; bases not matched to a gene: 3. CDR3 nucleotides: TGTGCCAGCAGCCAAGATCCGGGACTACAAGAGACCCAGTACTTC. Residues: CASSQDPGLQETQYF.

V is TRBV29-1 and J is TRBJ1-1; D not resolved. The CDR3 consists of 12 residues. Germline values: CDR1 SQVTM, CDR2 ANQGSEA. Trimming shortened V by 4 bases and J by 1 base, and 7 bases separated the two germline ends. This CDR3 is CSVGSKNTEAFF. CDR3 nucleotides: TGCAGCGTTGGAAGCAAGAACACTGAAGCTTTCTTT. The whole variable domain, filled in from reference TRBV29-1 and TRBJ1-1, reads SAVISQKPSRDICQRGTSLTIQCQVDSQVTMMFWYRQQPGQSLTLIATANQGSEATYESGFVIDKFPISRPNLTFSTLTVSNMSPEDSSIYLCSVGSKNTEAFFGQGTRLTVV.

The rearrangement links TRBV6-5 to TRBJ2-3; D remains ambiguous. Germline V CDR1 and CDR2: MNHEY, SVGAGI. The CDR3 runs 12 residues. Between the trimmed V and J ends, which lost 2 bases and 8 bases, there was a span of 8 bases. Here the CDR3 reads CASSYHLGTQYF. The CDR3 DNA is TGTGCCAGCAGTTACCACCTGGGTACGCAGTATTTT.

The chain recombines TRBV7-8 with TRBJ2-5; the D is unclear. Trimming took 1 base from V and 5 from J, leaving 8 bases between them. The CDR3 runs 13 residues. Germline CDR1 is SGHVS and CDR2 is FQNEAQ. CDR3 sequence reads: CASSLVQEETQYF. The CDR3 nucleotides are TGTGCCAGCAGCTTAGTTCAGGAGGAGACCCAGTACTTC.